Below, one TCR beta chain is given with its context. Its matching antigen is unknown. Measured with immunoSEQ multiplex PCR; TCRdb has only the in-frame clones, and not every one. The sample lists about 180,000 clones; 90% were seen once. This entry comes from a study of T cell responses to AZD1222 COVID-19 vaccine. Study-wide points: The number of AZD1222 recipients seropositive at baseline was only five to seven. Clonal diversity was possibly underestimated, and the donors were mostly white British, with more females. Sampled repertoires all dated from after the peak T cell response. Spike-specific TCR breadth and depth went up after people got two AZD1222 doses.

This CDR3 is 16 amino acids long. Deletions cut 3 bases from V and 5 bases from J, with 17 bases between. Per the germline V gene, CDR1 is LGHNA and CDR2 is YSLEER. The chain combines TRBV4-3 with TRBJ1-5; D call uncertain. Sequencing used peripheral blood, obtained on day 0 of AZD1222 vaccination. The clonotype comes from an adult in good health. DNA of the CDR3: TGCGCCAGCAGCCAGTCTTACAAGGGCGAGTATCAGCCCCAGCATTTT. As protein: CASSQSYKGEYQPQHF.